This passage covers 5 T cell receptor beta chains from one sample sequenced in a study of shared T cell receptors in the human thymus. Profiling relied on immunoSEQ multiplex PCR, and the TCRdb table lists in-frame clones only, not all of them. The data hold 600,000 or so clones, with more than 75% observed a single time. This same sample was also taken into another study, of human thymus T cells.

Sequenced: thymocytes. These receptors were taken from a boy under two years old with a congenital heart defect.

The rearrangement links TRBV28 to TRBJ2-5; D might be TRBD2 (6 bases). The CDR3 covers 15 residues. V was clipped by 7 bases and J by 2 bases, with 17 bases between them. Germline V lookup: CDR1 MDHEN, CDR2 SYDVKM. The CDR3 protein is CASTLHGTLQETQYF. The DNA for the CDR3 is TGTGCCAGCACCCTCCACGGGACTTTACAAGAGACCCAGTACTTC.

V and J are TRBV2 and TRBJ1-6, with D perhaps TRBD1 (5 bases). The CDR3 is 12 residues long. V lost 6 bases to trimming and J lost 13 bases, with 13 bases between them. CDR1 and CDR2 from the germline V gene are SNHLY and FYNNEI. For the CDR3, the DNA is TGTGCCAGCAGGGGGCCCACGTTGCCCCTCCACTTT. Translated, it gives CASRGPTLPLHF.

The chain couples TRBV6-5 to TRBJ2-3; 8 positions agree with TRBD1. With 5 bases clipped from V and 6 bases from J, the junction kept 7 bases outside the gene matches. The CDR3 has 14 amino acids. The germline V gene has CDR1 MNHEY and CDR2 SVGAGI. The chain's CDR3 is CASSPGTGADTQYF. The CDR3 coding sequence is TGTGCCAGCAGTCCCGGGACAGGAGCGGATACGCAGTATTTT.

The V gene is TRBV28, the J gene TRBJ2-1; 7 nucleotides match TRBD2. The J segment lost 0 bases and the V segment lost 7 bases, leaving 15 bases of the junction unmatched. Per germline, CDR1 MDHEN and CDR2 SYDVKM. The CDR3 totals 18 residues. The CDR3 DNA reads as TGTGCCAGCACCTACTGGTCCCCAGCGGGGAGCTCCTACAATGAGCAGTTCTTC. Translating gives CASTYWSPAGSSYNEQFF.

This sequence joins TRBV1 and TRBJ2-7; the table's D call, TRBD2, was not checked against the DNA. TRBV1 corresponds to a pseudogene. This CDR3 is 10 amino acids long. The CDR3 nucleotides read TGCACCAGACGGGAGCACGAGCAGTACTTC. Amino acid sequence: CTRREHEQYF.